This TCR beta chain was recorded in a study of cytomegalovirus exposure and HLA in healthy donors. The primer mix had 60 Vbeta and 13 Jbeta primers. Method: immunoSEQ multiplex PCR; TCRdb's copy keeps in-frame clones and lacks some. The table shows roughly 190,000 clones, with about 80% occurring only once. Donors were nominally healthy when sampled, though unrecorded immune exposures were likely. Unmatched junction bases numbered 6, after V lost 5 bases and J lost 0 bases. Germline V gives CDR1 LNHDA, CDR2 SQIVND (reference sequence). CDR3 length equals 15 residues. General study points: Analyses of presence and absence presupposed an approximately uniform sequencing depth across donors. With later analysis, a missense DCLRE1C variant became linked to TCR beta V- and J-gene trimming. HLA-A and HLA-B allele assignments for most subjects were reportedly predicted accurately using TCR beta sequences.

Concerning this clone: Its antigen is unknown.

This sequence was found in a woman in her forties or fifties in good health and CMV-seropositive. V gene TRBV19 combines with J gene TRBJ2-7, with 8 positions matching TRBD2. The sequencing sample was made of PBMCs. CDR3 DNA sequence: TGTGCCAGTAGTTCCGGGGGGGGAGTCTCCTACGAGCAGTACTTC. This gives the protein CASSSGGGVSYEQYF.